A single sample is the source of the 13 T cell receptor beta chains below, sequenced in a study of T cell repertoires in cytomegalovirus infection. No antigens are known for them. TCRdb re-called the reads with MiXCR, one entry per CDR3 protein. Altogether roughly 150,000 distinct CDR3 sequences are present, roughly a fifth being singletons, with the ten largest covering 20% to 30%. This specimen consisted of CD8+ T cells from cultured PBMCs, obtained from culture after CMV antigen stimulation. The receptors were sampled from a human donor in good health (CMV status not recorded). Some clones in this sample may be carry-over from other donors' samples.

This sequence joins TRBV11-2 and TRBJ2-5; the D gene is possibly TRBD1 (6 bases). V was cut by 4 bases and J by 0 bases, with 18 bases left in between. This CDR3 is built from 17 residues. The germline CDR1 and CDR2 sequences are SGHAT and FQNNGV. The CDR3 DNA reads as TGTGCCAGCAGCTCATACAGGGAAACAGTGTACCAAGAGACCCAGTACTTC. It yields the protein CASSSYRETVYQETQYF.

The rearrangement uses TRBV6-1 and TRBJ2-1, with TRBD2 identical over 12 bases. V gave up 5 bases and J gave up 9 bases; unmatched junction bases: 8. CDR3 length equals 15 residues. CDR1 MNHNS and CDR2 SASEGT come from the germline V gene. The chain's CDR3 is CASSRRTSGAAEQFF. The DNA of the CDR3 is TGTGCCAGCAGTCGTCGGACTAGCGGGGCAGCTGAGCAGTTCTTC.

The chain uses TRBV7-6 and TRBJ1-4; D is uncertain. Looked up from germline, CDR1 is SGHVS and CDR2 is FNYEAQ. V was pared by 5 bases and J by 0 bases, with 10 bases between. The CDR3 loop spans 15 amino acids. The CDR3 spells CASSPASATNEKLFF. The DNA for the CDR3 is TGTGCCAGCAGCCCTGCATCTGCAACTAATGAAAAACTGTTTTTT.

This sequence joins TRBV11-2 and TRBJ2-1; tentative D call: TRBD2 (6 bases). This CDR3 is 16 amino acids long. V was clipped by 3 bases and J by 0 bases, with 12 bases between them. Germline-derived CDR1 and CDR2 are SGHAT and FQNNGV. For the CDR3, the DNA is TGTGCCAGCAGCTTTGGAGGGGATTCCTCCTACAATGAGCAGTTCTTC. Amino acid sequence: CASSFGGDSSYNEQFF.

To note about this clonotype: The CDR3 carries no conserved terminal phenylalanine or tryptophan, so it likely arises from a read error. The V call is TRBV19, the J call TRBJ1-1, with D uncertain. The CDR3 loop spans 12 amino acids. V was pared by 3 bases and J by 2 bases, with 4 bases between. CDR1 and CDR2 from the germline V gene are LNHDA and SQIVND (reference sequence). CDR3: CASSIGNTEAFL. In DNA, the CDR3 is TGTGCCAGTAGTATTGGAAACACTGAAGCTTTCTTA.

The chain recombines TRBV7-3 with TRBJ2-3; D is unresolved. Germline CDR1 reads SGHTA; CDR2 reads FQGTGA. V shed 2 bases and J shed 4 bases, with 13 bases lying between them. CDR3 length: 15 amino acids. CDR3 loop: CASSLVGLVADTQYF. CDR3 sequence (DNA): TGTGCCAGCAGCTTAGTCGGGCTAGTTGCAGATACGCAGTATTTT.

This chain uses TRBV19 with TRBJ2-7; TRBD2 agrees at 8 bases. Germline V CDR1 and CDR2: LNHDA, SQIVND (reference sequence). Trimming took 7 bases from V and 5 from J; bases not matched to a gene: 13. This CDR3 contains 15 residues. The CDR3 region has the DNA TGTGCCAGTACCATCGGGGGGGGAAGTCTGAACGAGCAGTACTTC. As protein: CASTIGGGSLNEQYF.

The V gene is TRBV7-8, the J gene TRBJ2-5; 14 bases align to TRBD2. Per germline, CDR1 SGHVS and CDR2 FQNEAQ. V lost 11 bases and J lost 2; bases outside the gene matches: 13. This CDR3 comprises 17 residues. CDR3 nucleotide sequence: TGTGCCCTATCTCGGACTAGCGGGGGGTCCGGGCAAGAGACCCAGTACTTC. Protein product: CALSRTSGGSGQETQYF.

About this clonotype: At one end the junction does not follow the germline gene, possibly because of a read error. The chain joins TRBV7-6 to TRBJ2-7; no clear D. The germline CDR1 and CDR2 sequences are SGHVS and FNYEAQ. This CDR3 has 12 residues. CDR3 bases: TGTGCCAGCAGCCGAAACACGGAAATATTCCTTTGG. Residues: CASSRNTEIFLW.

The chain combines TRBV7-9 with TRBJ1-2; 7 bases are shared with TRBD1. This CDR3 comprises 15 residues. The trim removed 7 bases at V and 5 bases at J, leaving 13 bases unmatched. Looked up from germline, CDR1 is SEHNR and CDR2 is FQNEAQ (reference sequence). The CDR3 DNA is TGTGCCAGCACCAATGACAGGGAAGGAGTATATGGCTACACCTTC. Amino acid sequence: CASTNDREGVYGYTF.

V and J are TRBV29-1 and TRBJ1-1; no definite D call. CDR3 length: 12 amino acids. V lost 1 base and J lost 8, with 11 bases in between. Germline CDR1 reads SQVTM; CDR2 reads ANQGSEA. The CDR3 nucleotides are TGCAGCGTTGAAGGCGGCCGCTACGAAGCTTTCTTT. It yields the protein CSVEGGRYEAFF.

The chain employs TRBV6-2 or TRBV6-3 and TRBJ2-7; 9 nucleotides match TRBD1. CDR3 length equals 17 residues. Trimming took 0 bases from V and 2 from J; bases not matched to a gene: 8. From germline, CDR1 is MNHEY and CDR2 SVGEGT. Here the CDR3 reads CASSYSAGTGTPYEQYF. CDR3 sequence (DNA): TGTGCCAGCAGTTACTCCGCCGGGACAGGGACCCCCTACGAGCAGTACTTC.

This clonotype was detected only a few times. The rearrangement links TRBV7-8 to TRBJ2-3; 7 positions agree with TRBD1. V shed 5 bases, J shed 0 bases, and the junction held 5 bases outside the gene matches. From germline, CDR1 is SGHVS and CDR2 FQNEAQ. This CDR3 has 15 residues. The CDR3 is CASSLSRGSTDTQYF. The CDR3 DNA reads TGTGCCAGCAGCCTCAGCAGGGGGAGCACAGATACGCAGTATTTT.